The clone carrying this TCR beta chain was detected a few times. Its antigen is still unknown. The entry originates in a study of beta chain features in type 1 diabetes. General observations from the study: The VDJ junctions of type 1 diabetes patients carried fewer insertions and more deletions. For Type 1 diabetes patients, all four CD4+ subsets carried TCRB CDR3s that were moderately but significantly shorter.

This CDR3 has 12 amino acids. After removal of 3 bases from V and 7 bases from J, the junction contained 3 bases not matched to a gene. Looked up from germline, CDR1 is GTSNPN and CDR2 is SVGIG (reference sequence). Isolated RNA was reverse transcribed in full, so expressed TCRB transcripts were sequenced. The read count averaged approximately 3.5 million across naive, central memory and regulatory T cell samples. Method: immunoSEQ multiplex PCR; TCRdb's copy keeps in-frame clones and lacks some. Seen here are fewer than 350,000 clones, roughly 21% observed once, and the top ten hold 0.044%. Sequenced sample: naive CD4+ T cells from blood. The source of this sequence is a woman aged 18-30 years in good health. The chain employs TRBV30 and TRBJ1-1; TRBD1 matches at 9 bases. This CDR3 reads CAWRTGGGEAFF. The CDR3 region has the DNA TGTGCCTGGAGAACAGGGGGCGGTGAAGCTTTCTTT.